Listed here are 22 T cell receptor beta chains from one sample, sequenced in a study of T-cell reconstitution after alpha-beta-depleted transplantation in children. Preparing the TCRbeta library involved the use of unique molecular identifiers. One entry per CDR3 protein results from TCRdb running MiXCR on the PCR reads. The table has a few hundred thousand distinct CDR3 sequences, approximately 11% seen once. Here the sequenced sample was PBMCs from the stem cell graft donor, taken from the stem cell graft. Receptor source: a human donor who donated a stem cell graft to a child with acute myeloid leukemia.

The table lists this clonotype with many counts. The chain employs TRBV11-1 and TRBJ2-1, with D perhaps TRBD1 or TRBD2 (6 bases each). The CDR3 is made up of 15 amino acids. V lost 5 bases, J lost 8 bases, and 19 bases lay in between. Per the germline V gene, CDR1 is SGHAT and CDR2 is FQDESV (reference sequence). CDR3 protein: CASSPGGGHGDEQFF. The CDR3 DNA reads as TGTGCCAGCAGCCCCGGAGGGGGACACGGGGATGAGCAGTTCTTC.

This sequence joins TRBV7-3 and TRBJ1-6; 8 bases agree with TRBD1. Germline CDR1 reads SGHTA; CDR2 reads FQGTGA. J was trimmed by 9 bases and V by 5 bases; bases with no gene match: 6. This CDR3 contains 14 residues. CDR3 sequence: CASSRTGWGSPLHF. The CDR3 DNA reads TGTGCCAGCAGCCGGACAGGGTGGGGTTCACCCCTCCACTTT.

This clonotype has just a few counts. CDR3 loop: CASSITRGGPGELFF. The CDR3 DNA is TGCGCCAGCAGCATCACCCGAGGGGGGCCTGGGGAGCTGTTTTTT. The chain combines TRBV5-1 with TRBJ2-2, with D possibly called TRBD1 or TRBD2 (6 bases each). CDR1 is SGHRS, CDR2 YFSETQ, per germline. CDR3 length: 15 residues. Trimming stripped 4 bases from V and 8 bases from J, with 18 bases between.

This clonotype was recorded a few times. The chain uses TRBV7-2 and TRBJ2-1; possibly TRBD2 for D (6 bases). Germline-derived CDR1 and CDR2 are SGHTA and FQGNSA. V was clipped by 11 bases and J by 9 bases, with 11 bases between them. The CDR3 has 10 residues. CDR3 bases: TGTGCCTGGGAGGCAGGTGAGCAGTTCTTC. Translated: CAWEAGEQFF.

This clonotype was detected ten times or more. One junction end disagrees with the germline gene, perhaps due to a read error. CDR3 nucleotide sequence: TGTGCTAGCAGCTTAGCGACGGGACGGGACTACGAGCAGTACTTC. The encoded protein is CASSLATGRDYEQYF. The J gene is TRBJ2-7, the V gene TRBV7-7, with D perhaps given as TRBD1 or TRBD2 (5 bases each). Germline CDR1 is SSHAT and CDR2 is FNYEAQ (reference sequence). This CDR3 region has 15 residues.

The chain has TRBV12-3 or TRBV12-4 and TRBJ2-5, with D uncertain. The CDR3 extends over 13 amino acids. Trimming stripped 3 bases from V and 5 bases from J, with 10 bases between. This CDR3 reads CASSFDSRETQYF. CDR3 bases: TGTGCCAGCAGTTTCGACTCCCGGGAGACCCAGTACTTC.

This clonotype has more than one count but fewer than ten. The CDR3 here is CSVVSTGYGYTF. In nucleotides, the CDR3 is TGCAGCGTTGTATCGACAGGCTATGGCTACACCTTC. The V gene is TRBV29-1, the J gene TRBJ1-2; D possibly corresponds to TRBD1 (6 bases). V was clipped by 4 bases and J by 4 bases, with 10 bases between them. Germline loops: CDR1 SQVTM, CDR2 ANQGSEA. CDR3 length equals 12 residues.

The J gene is TRBJ2-1, the V gene TRBV14, with TRBD2 identical over 10 bases. In germline, CDR1 is SGHDN, CDR2 FVKESK. This CDR3 spans 16 amino acids. V shed 4 bases, J shed 4 bases, and the junction held 7 bases outside the gene matches. CDR3 DNA sequence: TGTGCCAGCAGCCCCCCGACTAGCGGGTCGTACAATGAGCAGTTCTTC. This gives the protein CASSPPTSGSYNEQFF.

This clonotype was detected many times. The rearrangement links TRBV7-2 to TRBJ1-2; perhaps TRBD1 as D (6 bases). The V gene's germline CDR1 is SGHTA and CDR2 FQGNSA. The CDR3 has 15 amino acids. Trimming took 5 bases from V and 9 from J, leaving 22 bases between them. The CDR3 is CASSPRTQGTSSYTF. DNA of the CDR3: TGTGCCAGCAGCCCGAGAACACAGGGTACTAGTAGCTACACCTTC.

This clonotype was seen a few times. This sequence joins TRBV3-1 and TRBJ2-1; 7 positions agree with TRBD1. This CDR3 is 14 amino acids long. Germline V gene lookup returns CDR1 LGHDT and CDR2 YNNKEL (reference sequence). J lost 9 bases, V lost 7 bases, and 12 bases had no gene match. The CDR3, as DNA: TGTGCCAGCACCACCGCTAACAGGGGATCTGAGCAGTTCTTC. It translates to CASTTANRGSEQFF.

The CDR3 region has the DNA TGTGCCAGCTCGTCAAGGACTAGCGGGAGCGTGGATGAGCAGTTCTTC. It encodes CASSSRTSGSVDEQFF. The rearrangement links TRBV18 to TRBJ2-1; 13 nucleotides match TRBD2. J lost 8 bases, V lost 6 bases, and 10 bases had no gene match. The germline gives CDR1 KGHSH, CDR2 LQKENI. The CDR3 runs to 16 residues.

This clonotype occurred many times. This chain links TRBV20-1 with TRBJ1-1, with TRBD1 matching 8 bases. The junction had 6 bases not matched to a gene; V was cut back by 4 bases and J by 8 bases. This CDR3 is 12 amino acids long. Looked up from germline, CDR1 is DFQATT and CDR2 is SNEGSKA (reference sequence). CDR3 amino acids: CSAKDRGREAFF. CDR3 nucleotide sequence: TGCAGTGCTAAAGACAGGGGTAGGGAAGCTTTCTTT.

This clonotype was detected ten times or more. The chain recombines TRBV5-6 with TRBJ1-2; 7 bases map to TRBD1. J was trimmed by 7 bases and V by 4 bases; bases with no gene match: 4. The CDR3 length is 12 residues. Looked up from germline, CDR1 is SGHDT and CDR2 is YYEEEE. The CDR3: CASSRQGRGYTF. Written as DNA, the CDR3 is TGTGCCAGCAGCCGACAGGGACGTGGCTACACCTTC.

This clonotype has just a few counts. The chain carries TRBV20-1 and TRBJ2-7, with TRBD1 as a possible D gene (5 bases). The CDR3 is 13 residues long. V lost 0 bases, J lost 6 bases, and 12 bases lay in between. The germline gives CDR1 DFQATT, CDR2 SNEGSKA (reference sequence). The CDR3, as DNA: TGCAGTGCTAGAGAGGGGCCCCTAGGCGAGCAGTACGTC. Translated: CSAREGPLGEQYV.

The sample holds a few counts of this clonotype. This sequence joins TRBV12-3 or TRBV12-4 and TRBJ2-3, with D maybe TRBD2 (5 bases). This CDR3 is 18 amino acids long. Trimming removed 6 bases at V and 2 bases at J, with 24 bases between. Written as DNA, the CDR3 is TGTGCCAGCAGAGGGTCCCGGGGTAAGACTTACAACACAGATACGCAGTATTTT. Encoded protein: CASRGSRGKTYNTDTQYF.

This clonotype was observed a handful of times. This rearrangement joins TRBV5-1 to TRBJ2-4; possibly TRBD1 or TRBD2 for D (5 bases each). The CDR3 contains 15 residues. Germline lookup yields CDR1 SGHRS and CDR2 YFSETQ. Trimming cost V 0 bases and J 4 bases, with 11 bases left between them. The DNA for the CDR3 is TGCGCCAGCAGCTTGGCCGAGGGGCTTAAAAACATTCAGTACTTC. Translated, it gives CASSLAEGLKNIQYF.

This clonotype was found a few times. The gene calls are TRBV4-1 and TRBJ1-1; D uncertain. Looked up from germline, CDR1 is MGHRA and CDR2 is YSYEKL. Trimming left V 4 bases short and J 8 bases short, with 20 bases between. The CDR3 consists of 15 residues. The CDR3: CASSPSTELKTEAFF. The CDR3 region has the DNA TGCGCCAGCAGCCCTTCCACCGAGCTCAAGACGGAAGCTTTCTTT.

This clonotype has just one count. The gene calls are TRBV7-9 and TRBJ2-3; 7 nucleotides align to TRBD1. V was clipped by 7 bases and J by 6 bases; unmatched bases: 10. Germline V CDR1 and CDR2: SEHNR, FQNEAQ (reference sequence). This CDR3 is built from 14 residues. CDR3 DNA sequence: TGTGCCAGCACCCTGCCGGACAGGCCCGATACGCAGTATTTT. Translation gives CASTLPDRPDTQYF.

At least ten counts were recorded for this clonotype. The chain recombines TRBV7-2 with TRBJ2-3; tentative D call: TRBD2 (5 bases). Trimming cost V 0 bases and J 0 bases, with 7 bases left between them. CDR1 and CDR2 from the germline V gene are SGHTA and FQGNSA. The CDR3 has 15 amino acids. CDR3 in amino acids: CASSLASGSTDTQYF. CDR3 in DNA: TGTGCCAGCAGCTTAGCGTCGGGGAGCACAGATACGCAGTATTTT. The whole variable domain, filled in from reference TRBV7-2 and TRBJ2-3, reads GAGVSQSPSNKVTEKGKDVELRCDPISGHTALYWYRQSLGQGLEFLIYFQGNSAPDKSGLPSDRFSAERTGGSVSTLTIQRTQQEDSAVYLCASSLASGSTDTQYFGPGTRLTVL.

The chain carries TRBV5-4 and TRBJ2-3; D not resolved. The germline V and J ends were trimmed by 5 bases and 6 bases, with 13 bases remaining between them. The CDR3 loop spans 13 amino acids. The V gene's germline CDR1 is SGHNT and CDR2 YYREEE (reference sequence). CDR3 sequence reads: CASSSLMADTQYF. For the CDR3, the DNA is TGTGCCAGCAGTTCCCTGATGGCGGATACGCAGTATTTT.

The chain joins TRBV7-2 to TRBJ2-7; 10 bases map to TRBD2. Germline V gives CDR1 SGHTA, CDR2 FQGNSA. This CDR3 is 15 amino acids long. The V segment lost 1 base and the J segment 3 bases; nucleotides outside the gene matches: 3. CDR3 protein: CASSLVPSGSYEQYF. In DNA, the CDR3 is TGTGCCAGCAGCTTAGTACCTAGCGGGAGCTACGAGCAGTACTTC.

This clonotype was recorded at least ten times. The rearrangement uses TRBV10-2 and TRBJ1-5; TRBD1 matches at 9 bases. The ends lost 5 bases at V and 2 bases at J; junction bases unmatched: 16. Per germline, CDR1 WSHSY and CDR2 SAAADI. The CDR3 is 19 residues long. The CDR3 is CASSSLGTGRSTGNQPQHF. The CDR3 DNA is TGCGCCAGCAGTTCACTCGGGACAGGGCGCTCCACCGGCAATCAGCCCCAGCATTTT.